This T cell receptor (beta chain) was sequenced in a study of T cell responses to AZD1222 COVID-19 vaccine (dated by TCRdb to the early 2020s). Context from the whole study: AZD1222 recipients whose second dose came at about 4 weeks and those whose second dose came at about 12 weeks were combined into one group, since spike-specific TCR depth and breadth did not differ between the two schedules. A total of 230 to 250 trial participants underwent TCR sequencing, of whom some 210 received two doses of AZD1222 and about 25 received two doses of the MenACWY control vaccine. Trial participants were enrolled by age into 18-55, 56-69 and 70-plus year subgroups, with around 150, 28 and 57 TCR-sequenced participants respectively.

What the research found in general, with its limitations: A significant rise in spike-specific TCR breadth and depth was observed after two AZD1222 doses relative to day 0 and relative to MenACWY recipients. Most participants were white British and females outnumbered males, and the authors suggested that clonal diversity may have been underestimated. Vaccine-associated CD4 TCRs spanned the whole spike protein, with dominant responses in regions 160-218 and 743-854. Nearly half of unique spike-specific TCRs reportedly recognized epitopes outside regions mutated in the B.1.351 and B.1.1.7 variants. Conclusions about previously exposed vaccinees are limited, since just five or six AZD1222 recipients were seropositive for SARS-CoV-2 at baseline. In the small 56-69-year group, the increase in depth fell short of significance, most likely because of low power. No day 14 peak-response samples were available, so repertoires were characterized only after the peak T cell response.

V drops 0 bases and J drops 0 bases, leaving 14 bases in between. Sequences SEHNR (CDR1) and FQNEAQ (CDR2) are obtained from the germline V gene (reference sequence). Measured from the cysteine to the phenylalanine, the CDR3 is 17 residues long. Only the CDR3 DNA stays, 51 bases, in frame from base 1. The CDR3 regions of human TCRbeta chains were subjected to immunosequencing. In the original analysis: TCRs in the repertoires were matched against a reference library of SARS-CoV-2-specific TCRs that had been generated with the MIRA antigen-specificity platform. Breadth was defined as the fraction of unique TCRs that were SARS-CoV-2-associated. Depth was defined as the fraction of total T cells that were SARS-CoV-2-associated. Using the MIRA data, each spike-specific TCR was mapped to the spike region that the TCR reacts to and placed in a CD4 or CD8 class. Log10-transformed breadth and depth values were compared by one-way ANOVA with Sidak's multiple comparisons tests. Not all clones reach the TCRdb copy of this immuneACCESS table, which keeps in-frame sequences only. Checked studies attribute under half of the gap to unresolved V genes and leave the rest unexplained. V, J and clone size reflect that table, while D and trimming were determined from the DNA. Across this sample there are some 150,000 clones, with 70% to 90% seen only once. Together, the top ten hold approximately 3% of the sample.

Remarks on this clone: Its recognized antigen is unknown. Qualities for individual bases were not recorded, and no much larger clone is one base off.

Per the publication, the time point label means: baseline before first vaccination. Samples from vaccinated people were obtained from the UK trials COV001 and COV002, which included a single-blind randomized controlled phase 2/3 trial of AZD1222 (ChAdOx1 nCoV-19) in healthy adults. Trial participant PBMC samples were collected at day 0 and day 28 after the second dose for TCRbeta chain sequencing. The receptor was derived from an adult in good health. The sample in question was peripheral blood, obtained on day 0 of AZD1222 vaccination. Here the chain combines TRBV7-9 and TRBJ1-1; no confident D gene assignment can be made. The CDR3 is CASSLASWGVMNTEAFF. The nucleotide sequence reads as follows: TGTGCCAGCAGCTTAGCCTCATGGGGAGTAATGAACACTGAAGCTTTCTTT.